The 8 T cell receptor beta chains given below trace back to one sample, sequenced in a study of blood T cell repertoires in COVID-19. Using immunoSEQ multiplex PCR, the repertoire was profiled, and TCRdb retains in-frame clones only, with some absent. The profile shows roughly 100,000 clones, approximately 86% of them singletons. The sample taken for sequencing was peripheral blood. These receptors were collected from a woman aged 70 to 79 with acute or convalescent COVID-19.

The V call is TRBV3-1 (or the pseudogene TRBV3-2), the J call TRBJ2-1, with D maybe TRBD2 (5 bases). The CDR3 is 16 amino acids. Deletions cut 2 bases from V and 2 bases from J, with 13 bases between. Germline values: CDR1 LGHDT, CDR2 YNNKEL (reference sequence). The CDR3: CASSQIGRGTYNEQFF. The CDR3 coding sequence is TGTGCCAGCAGCCAAATCGGACGAGGGACCTACAATGAGCAGTTCTTC.

The chain employs TRBV28 and TRBJ2-2, with D maybe TRBD2 (6 bases). V gave up 5 bases and J gave up 5 bases, with 9 bases separating them. CDR1 and CDR2 from the germline V gene are MDHEN and SYDVKM. The CDR3 sequence is 13 residues long. The CDR3 nucleotides are TGTGCCAGCAGTACCGGGAGTACCGGGGAGCTGTTTTTT. It encodes CASSTGSTGELFF. Variable domain in full (rest from reference TRBV28 and TRBJ2-2): DVKVTQSSRYLVKRTGEKVFLECVQDMDHENMFWYRQDPGLGLRLIYFSYDVKMKEKGDIPEGYSVSREKKERFSLILESASTNQTSMYLCASSTGSTGELFFGEGSRLTVL.

This sequence joins TRBV5-1 and TRBJ2-3, with unresolved D. Per germline, CDR1 SGHRS and CDR2 YFSETQ. With 0 bases removed from V and 4 bases from J, the gap between germline ends came to 9 bases. This CDR3 comprises 14 residues. The CDR3 loop is CASSLARSSDTQYF. The CDR3 nucleotides read TGCGCCAGCAGCTTGGCCAGGTCTTCAGATACGCAGTATTTT.

The chain combines TRBV24-1 with TRBJ2-3; 11 nucleotides align to TRBD2. CDR1 and CDR2 (germline): KGHDR, SFDVKD. V dropped 1 base and J dropped 3; count of bases not matched to a gene: 2. This CDR3 is 16 amino acids long. The CDR3 DNA sequence: TGTGCCACCAGTGATTTCACTAGCGGGAGTACAGATACGCAGTATTTT. This translates into CATSDFTSGSTDTQYF.

This clone was seen only once. The V call is TRBV2, the J call TRBJ1-5; D possibly corresponds to TRBD1 (6 bases). Trimming took off 8 bases at V and 0 bases at J, with 14 bases between the two ends. In germline, CDR1 is SNHLY, CDR2 FYNNEI. The CDR3 loop spans 15 amino acids. This chain's CDR3 is CASDRDTYSNQPQHF. CDR3 DNA: TGTGCCAGCGACCGGGACACTTATAGCAATCAGCCCCAGCATTTT.

The chain combines TRBV6-6 with TRBJ2-3; TRBD1 is a possible D gene (5 bases). The V gene lost 1 base and the J gene lost 3 bases, with 11 bases spanning the gap. This CDR3 is 15 amino acids long. In germline, CDR1 is MNHNY, CDR2 SVGAGI (reference sequence). The CDR3 nucleotides read TGTGCCAGCAGTTACTGGGGCAGGGTTACAGATACGCAGTATTTT. This translates into CASSYWGRVTDTQYF.

This chain uses TRBV6-5 with TRBJ2-3; TRBD1 matches 7 bases. J was trimmed by 4 bases and V by 8 bases; bases with no gene match: 9. This CDR3 contains 14 residues. Germline CDR1 and CDR2: MNHEY and SVGAGI. Here the CDR3 DNA reads TGTGCCAGCCGACAGGGTTTTCAATCAGATACGCAGTATTTT. This gives the protein CASRQGFQSDTQYF.

The chain employs TRBV10-3 and TRBJ2-3; the match to TRBD1 covers 9 bases. There are 16 residues in the CDR3. Germline CDR1 and CDR2: ENHRY and SYGVKD. Germline trimming cut 3 bases from V and 2 bases from J; bases unmatched to any gene: 6. The CDR3 nucleotides are TGTGCCATCAGTGAAACCGGGACAGGGCTCACAGATACGCAGTATTTT. This encodes CAISETGTGLTDTQYF.